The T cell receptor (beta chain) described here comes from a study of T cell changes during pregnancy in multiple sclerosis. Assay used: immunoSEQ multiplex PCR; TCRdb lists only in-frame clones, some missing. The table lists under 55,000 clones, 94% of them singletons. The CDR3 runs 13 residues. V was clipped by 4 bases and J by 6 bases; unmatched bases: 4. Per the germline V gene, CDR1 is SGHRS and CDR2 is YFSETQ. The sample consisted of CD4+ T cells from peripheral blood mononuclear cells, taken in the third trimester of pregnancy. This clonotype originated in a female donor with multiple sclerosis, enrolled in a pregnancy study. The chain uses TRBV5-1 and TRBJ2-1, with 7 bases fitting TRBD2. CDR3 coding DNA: TGCGCCAGCAGCCCGACTAGCTTCAATGAGCAGTTCTTC. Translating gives CASSPTSFNEQFF.